These 29 T cell receptor beta chains originate from one sample sequenced in a study of OX40 agonist ivuxolimab in advanced cancers. The method was immunoSEQ multiplex PCR; TCRdb's version includes in-frame clones alone and lacks a portion of them. The table shows 9,000 to 10,000 clones, with roughly 71% occurring only once. The material sequenced was CD4+ or CD8+ T cells sorted from blood, taken in a trial of the OX40 agonist ivuxolimab. These receptors all come from an adult with an advanced solid tumor such as melanoma, head and neck, liver or kidney cancer.

The chain recombines TRBV15 with TRBJ2-3; a weak D match, TRBD1 (6 bases). This CDR3 region has 16 residues. V was clipped by 3 bases and J by 0 bases, with 13 bases between them. CDR1 and CDR2 (germline): LNHNV, YYDKDF (reference sequence). CDR3 DNA sequence: TGTGCCACCAGCAGGCTTCGACAGGCTAGCACAGATACGCAGTATTTT. This translates into CATSRLRQASTDTQYF. Based on the CDR3 plus reference TRBV15 and TRBJ2-3, the full variable domain is DAMVIQNPRYQVTQFGKPVTLSCSQTLNHNVMYWYQQKSSQAPKLLFHYYDKDFNNEADTPDNFQSRRPNTSFCFLDIRSPGLGDTAMYLCATSRLRQASTDTQYFGPGTRLTVL.

The chain recombines TRBV13 with TRBJ2-4; 7 bases agree with TRBD1. Germline CDR1 PRHDT, CDR2 FYEKMQ (reference sequence). Trimming at V came to 2 bases and at J to 3 bases, leaving 1 base not matched to a gene. This CDR3 has 14 amino acids. CDR3 region: CASSLPGGKNIQYF. The DNA for the CDR3 is TGTGCCAGCAGCTTACCAGGGGGCAAAAACATTCAGTACTTC. The whole variable domain, filled in from reference TRBV13 and TRBJ2-4, reads AAGVIQSPRHLIKEKRETATLKCYPIPRHDTVYWYQQGPGQDPQFLISFYEKMQSDKGSIPDRFSAQQFSDYHSELNMSSLELGDSALYFCASSLPGGKNIQYFGAGTRLSVL.

This sequence joins TRBV7-9 and TRBJ2-5, with D uncertain. Germline CDR1 reads SEHNR; CDR2 reads FQNEAQ (reference sequence). V lost 0 bases and J 1 base, leaving 6 bases between the germline ends. This CDR3 comprises 14 residues. CDR3 region: CASSLAPPQETQYF. The DNA for the CDR3 is TGTGCCAGCAGCTTAGCCCCCCCCCAAGAGACCCAGTACTTC.

The rearrangement links TRBV4-1 to TRBJ2-7, with 7 bases that match TRBD2. The ends lost 4 bases at V and 2 bases at J; junction bases unmatched: 8. CDR3 size: 15 residues. The V gene's germline CDR1 is MGHRA and CDR2 YSYEKL. CDR3 nucleotides: TGCGCCAGCAGCCCTCTCAGCGGGGATGCCTACGAGCAGTACTTC. It specifies CASSPLSGDAYEQYF.

CDR3 region: CASRPTTSGSYNEQFF. CDR3 nucleotide sequence: TGTGCCAGCAGGCCAACTACTAGCGGCAGTTACAATGAGCAGTTCTTC. The chain employs TRBV11-2 and TRBJ2-1, with 8 bases identical to TRBD2. The trim removed 6 bases at V and 4 bases at J, leaving 11 bases unmatched. The germline V gene encodes CDR1 SGHAT and CDR2 FQNNGV. The CDR3 has 16 residues.

This clone was picked up one time. This chain joins TRBV5-1 and TRBJ2-4; possible D gene TRBD1, 5 bases. CDR1 is SGHRS, CDR2 YFSETQ, per germline. The CDR3 is 13 residues long. The V gene lost 4 bases and the J gene lost 5 bases, with 10 bases spanning the gap. The CDR3 sequence is CASSSMTENIQYF. The DNA for the CDR3 is TGCGCCAGCAGCAGCATGACAGAAAACATTCAGTACTTC.

This clone was observed a few times. The chain carries TRBV18 and TRBJ2-7; no clear D gene. The CDR3 runs to 12 residues. Deletions cut 5 bases from V and 5 bases from J, with 10 bases between. Germline-derived CDR1 and CDR2 are KGHSH and LQKENI. The CDR3 loop is CASSDPWDEQYF. The CDR3 DNA is TGTGCCAGCTCAGACCCCTGGGACGAGCAGTACTTC.

This sequence joins TRBV7-9 and TRBJ1-1; D not resolved. CDR3 length: 15 residues. Per germline, CDR1 SEHNR and CDR2 FQNEAQ (reference sequence). V was pared by 3 bases and J by 4 bases, with 15 bases between. The CDR3 bases are TGTGCCAGCAGCTTGAACCCAAGGAGAAGCACTGAAGCTTTCTTT. Protein sequence: CASSLNPRRSTEAFF.

The chain has TRBV7-3 and TRBJ2-7, with unresolved D. This CDR3 is built from 14 residues. Deletions cut 2 bases from V and 5 bases from J, with 13 bases between. CDR1 SGHTA and CDR2 FQGTGA come from the germline V gene. CDR3 nucleotides: TGTGCCAGCAGCTTATCCGGGTCGGGTAACGAGCAGTACTTC. The encoded protein is CASSLSGSGNEQYF.

This clone was found a few times. The same CDR3 arises from other DNA sequences in this sample as well. The chain employs TRBV30 and TRBJ1-2; possibly TRBD1 for D (5 bases). Germline CDR1 and CDR2: GTSNPN and SVGIG (reference sequence). The CDR3 loop spans 14 amino acids. V was shortened by 0 bases and J by 4 bases, with 12 bases between the two germline ends. CDR3 amino acids: CAWSVGGTGYGYTF. CDR3 nucleotide sequence: TGTGCCTGGAGTGTTGGCGGGACGGGCTATGGCTACACCTTC. Based on the CDR3 plus reference TRBV30 and TRBJ1-2, the full variable domain is SQTIHQWPATLVQPVGSPLSLECTVEGTSNPNLYWYRQAAGRGLQLLFYSVGIGQISSEVPQNLSASRPQDRQFILSSKKLLLSDSGFYLCAWSVGGTGYGYTFGSGTRLTVV.

V gene TRBV27 combines with J gene TRBJ1-5, with D perhaps matching TRBD1 (6 bases). Trimming removed 2 bases from V and 1 base from J, with 12 bases in between. Germline CDR1 reads MNHEY; CDR2 reads SMNVEV (reference sequence). This CDR3 comprises 16 residues. The CDR3 DNA reads as TGTGCCAGCAGTTTACAGTCGGGGGCCAGCAATCAGCCCCAGCATTTT. Protein: CASSLQSGASNQPQHF.

A few counts support this clone. The CDR3 DNA reads as TGTGCCAGCAGCTTAAGTGTGGACTTCCTCTTTTCCGCGAACACCGGGGAGCTGTTTTTT. This encodes CASSLSVDFLFSANTGELFF. The V gene is TRBV7-6, the J gene TRBJ2-2, with D perhaps matching TRBD2 (5 bases). CDR3 length: 20 residues. Germline assignment: CDR1 SGHVS and CDR2 FNYEAQ. Trimming took 2 bases from V and 0 from J, leaving 22 bases between them.

This clone was detected a few times. The J gene is TRBJ1-2, the V gene TRBV13, with D perhaps matching TRBD1 (5 bases). The CDR3 is 14 residues long. V was clipped by 3 bases and J by 2 bases, with 10 bases between them. CDR1 PRHDT and CDR2 FYEKMQ come from the germline V gene (reference sequence). CDR3 amino acids: CASSLGQSNYGYTF. CDR3 nucleotide sequence: TGTGCCAGCAGCTTGGGGCAGTCCAACTATGGCTACACCTTC.

The chain uses TRBV9 and TRBJ2-4, with no clear D. The CDR3 runs 15 residues. CDR1 is SGDLS and CDR2 is YYNGEE in the germline V gene. V was cut by 0 bases and J by 7 bases, with 14 bases left in between. CDR3 region: CASSVEVEWPNIQYF. CDR3 DNA sequence: TGTGCCAGCAGCGTAGAGGTGGAATGGCCGAACATTCAGTACTTC.

The chain carries TRBV9 and TRBJ1-1; D gene unclear. The V and J ends lost 4 bases and 3 bases respectively, with 10 bases between them. The germline CDR1 and CDR2 sequences are SGDLS and YYNGEE. This CDR3 is 13 amino acids long. CDR3 DNA sequence: TGTGCCAGCAGCTATGACACCTACACTGAAGCTTTCTTT. Protein: CASSYDTYTEAFF.

J is TRBJ2-1 and V is TRBV19; perhaps TRBD2 as D (6 bases). The V end lost 8 bases, the J end lost 4 bases, and 12 bases lay between the germline ends. The CDR3 is 13 residues long. From germline, CDR1 is LNHDA and CDR2 SQIVND (reference sequence). In nucleotides, the CDR3 is TGTGCCAGTGTATGGCGGGGTTACAATGAGCAGTTCTTC. Residues: CASVWRGYNEQFF.

This clone was counted a few times. The rearrangement uses TRBV30 and TRBJ2-1; D not certain. CDR1 and CDR2 (germline): GTSNPN, SVGIG (reference sequence). The CDR3 is 12 amino acids. V dropped 8 bases and J dropped 1 base, with 9 bases sitting between them. CDR3: CASKDSYNEQFF. CDR3 nucleotide sequence: TGTGCCAGTAAGGATTCCTACAATGAGCAGTTCTTC. Supplemented by reference TRBV30 and TRBJ2-1, the full variable domain reads SQTIHQWPATLVQPVGSPLSLECTVEGTSNPNLYWYRQAAGRGLQLLFYSVGIGQISSEVPQNLSASRPQDRQFILSSKKLLLSDSGFYLCASKDSYNEQFFGPGTRLTVL.

This clone has just a few counts. The chain has TRBV6-5 and TRBJ2-7, with D perhaps TRBD1 or TRBD2 (6 bases each). The CDR3 is 11 residues long. Trimming took off 7 bases at V and 6 bases at J, with 10 bases between the two ends. Germline V gene lookup returns CDR1 MNHEY and CDR2 SVGAGI. The CDR3 protein is CASTGGLEQYF. The DNA of the CDR3 is TGTGCCAGCACCGGGGGCCTCGAGCAGTACTTC.

The chain employs TRBV6-4 and TRBJ1-1; the D is unclear. Trimming took 3 bases from V and 0 from J, leaving 5 bases between them. The germline CDR1 and CDR2 sequences are MRHNA and SNTAGT. CDR3 length: 13 residues. Here the CDR3 reads CASSDGLNTEAFF. The CDR3 coding sequence is TGTGCCAGCAGTGATGGCCTGAACACTGAAGCTTTCTTT.

The chain links TRBV27 to TRBJ1-4, with D perhaps matching TRBD1 (5 bases). Germline loops: CDR1 MNHEY, CDR2 SMNVEV (reference sequence). The germline V and J ends were trimmed by 5 bases and 6 bases, with 10 bases remaining between them. CDR3 length equals 13 residues. CDR3 residues: CASSPRAYEKLFF. The DNA for the CDR3 is TGTGCCAGCAGTCCCAGGGCCTATGAAAAACTGTTTTTT.

The rearrangement links TRBV6-5 to TRBJ1-3; tentative D call: TRBD1 (5 bases). Looked up from germline, CDR1 is MNHEY and CDR2 is SVGAGI. The V end was cut by 0 bases, the J end by 4 bases, with 10 bases between. The CDR3 is 15 amino acids. The CDR3 sequence: CASSYSGTLGNTIYF. The DNA for the CDR3 is TGTGCCAGCAGTTACTCTGGGACCCTCGGAAACACCATATATTTT.

This clone was recorded once. The chain employs TRBV27 and TRBJ2-5; perhaps TRBD2 as D (6 bases). Gene TRBJ2-7 matches the end of the DNA better, so the J call may be wrong. The CDR3 has 15 amino acids. Germline CDR1 is MNHEY and CDR2 is SMNVEV (reference sequence). The CDR3 coding sequence is TGTGCCAGCAGTTGGTCCTCCGGGGGCTCCTACGAGCAGTACTTC. Translating it yields CASSWSSGGSYEQYF.

The chain couples TRBV11-2 to TRBJ2-5; 7 nucleotides line up with TRBD1. The CDR3 extends over 13 amino acids. The V segment lost 6 bases and the J segment 5 bases; nucleotides outside the gene matches: 6. CDR1 and CDR2 (germline): SGHAT, FQNNGV. The CDR3 nucleotides are TGTGCCAGCAGTTTAACAGGGGTGGAGACCCAGTACTTC. Amino acid sequence: CASSLTGVETQYF.

The chain combines TRBV6-1 with TRBJ2-7; possibly TRBD1 for D (5 bases). V gave up 7 bases and J gave up 3 bases, with 10 bases separating them. The germline gives CDR1 MNHNS, CDR2 SASEGT. CDR3 length: 12 residues. This CDR3 reads CASTDTIYEQYF. CDR3 coding DNA: TGTGCCAGCACGGACACAATCTACGAGCAGTACTTC.

As concerns this clone: A read error may account for a junction end that differs from germline. This chain uses TRBV7-7 with TRBJ2-5; possibly TRBD2 for D (5 bases). Germline V CDR1 and CDR2: SSHAT, FNYEAQ (reference sequence). CDR3 length equals 13 residues. For the CDR3, the DNA is TGTGCTAGCAGCTTACGGGAAAGAGAGACCCAGTACTTC. This encodes CASSLRERETQYF.

The CDR3: CASSGDRGNTIYF. In DNA form, the CDR3 reads TGTGCCAGCAGCGGGGACAGGGGAAACACCATATATTTT. This rearrangement joins TRBV11-3 to TRBJ1-3, with TRBD1 matching over 8 bases. The V gene end was trimmed by 5 bases and the J gene end by 4 bases; junction bases not matched to a gene: 1. CDR3 length: 13 amino acids. Germline V CDR1 and CDR2: SGHNT, YENEEA.

This clone was counted once. The chain employs TRBV2 and TRBJ1-2; D unclear. The V and J ends lost 3 bases and 4 bases respectively, with 6 bases between them. Germline CDR1 is SNHLY and CDR2 is FYNNEI. This CDR3 is built from 12 residues. CDR3 region: CASSDEIYGYTF. The CDR3, as DNA: TGTGCCAGCAGTGATGAGATCTATGGCTACACCTTC.

This clone was detected only a few times. This chain links TRBV7-6 with TRBJ2-4, with 11 bases matching TRBD1. The CDR3 is 16 residues long. The germline gives CDR1 SGHVS, CDR2 FNYEAQ. V trimming: 5 bases; J trimming: 0 bases; junction bases outside the gene matches: 3. CDR3 protein: CASSLGQGAAKNIQYF. The DNA for the CDR3 is TGTGCCAGCAGCCTAGGACAGGGGGCAGCCAAAAACATTCAGTACTTC.

This clone was counted between two and nine times. The chain uses TRBV21-1 and TRBJ2-3; the table's TRBD1 call for D was not verified on the DNA. TRBV21-1 is described as a pseudogene. The CDR3 runs to 13 residues. CDR3 residues: CASSWQGTDTQYF. CDR3 nucleotides: TGTGCCAGCAGTTGGCAGGGCACAGATACGCAGTATTTT.